Listed below are T cell receptor beta chains from one sample, sequenced in a study of OX40 agonist ivuxolimab in advanced cancers. Profiling relied on immunoSEQ multiplex PCR, and the TCRdb table lists in-frame clones only, not all of them. The sample contains roughly 79,000 clones, roughly 84% of which appear only once. The sequencing used CD4+ or CD8+ T cells sorted from blood, collected in a trial of the OX40 agonist ivuxolimab. The receptors originated from an adult with an advanced solid tumor such as melanoma, head and neck, liver or kidney cancer. Both conserved end residues are part of each CDR3. A D gene is named only where the DNA matches it firmly. The listing skips clone size in some rows; elsewhere it reads once, few, many or a size class.

V gene	D gene	clone size	J gene	CDR3 protein	CDR3 DNA
TRBV6-5	-	-	TRBJ2-7	CASSSPNTYEQYF	TGTGCCAGCAGTTCCCCCAACACCTACGAGCAGTACTTC
TRBV28	-	once	TRBJ2-5	CASSLVGLETQYF	TGTGCCAGCAGTTTAGTGGGGTTGGAGACCCAGTACTTC
TRBV5-6	TRBD2	-	TRBJ2-1	CASSLQWTSGSKYNEQFF	TGTGCCAGCAGCTTACAGTGGACTAGCGGGAGCAAGTACAATGAGCAGTTCTTC
TRBV9	-	few	TRBJ2-5	CASSVGPLSETQYF	TGTGCCAGCAGCGTAGGGCCCCTCTCGGAGACCCAGTACTTC
TRBV5-1	TRBD2	-	TRBJ2-5	CASSLTGLAGVGVGETQYF	TGCGCCAGCAGCTTGACGGGACTAGCGGGAGTTGGTGTAGGCGAGACCCAGTACTTC
TRBV7-2	-	-	TRBJ1-5	CASSLAAFNQPQHF	TGTGCCAGCAGCTTAGCGGCTTTTAATCAGCCCCAGCATTTT
TRBV10-2	TRBD1	-	TRBJ1-3	CASSFLQGAYGNTIYF	TGCGCCAGCAGTTTTTTACAGGGGGCTTACGGAAACACCATATATTTT
TRBV28	-	-	TRBJ2-4	CASSLGHINIQYF	TGTGCCAGCAGTTTAGGGCACATAAACATTCAGTACTTC
TRBV19	TRBD2	-	TRBJ2-1	CASSPSGSSYNEQFF	TGTGCCAGTAGTCCGAGCGGGAGCTCCTACAATGAGCAGTTCTTC
TRBV5-1	-	-	TRBJ2-7	CASSLVEGYEQYF	TGCGCCAGCAGCTTGGTCGAGGGCTACGAGCAGTACTTC
TRBV28	-	-	TRBJ2-7	CASSLWAYEQYF	TGTGCCAGCAGTTTGTGGGCTTACGAGCAGTACTTC
TRBV11-2	-	-	TRBJ1-2	CASSLDPGVRFGYTF	TGTGCCAGCAGCTTAGATCCAGGGGTTCGTTTTGGCTACACCTTC
TRBV11-2	-	-	TRBJ2-3	CASSLLGGGMGHTDTQYF	TGTGCCAGCAGCCTCCTAGGGGGGGGTATGGGCCACACAGATACGCAGTATTTT
TRBV2	-	-	TRBJ2-2	CASSKPTGSGELFF	TGTGCCAGCAGCAAACCCACAGGGTCCGGGGAGCTGTTTTTT
TRBV9	TRBD2	-	TRBJ2-1	CASSVELLAGLYNEQFF	TGTGCCAGCAGCGTAGAACTACTAGCGGGGCTTTACAATGAGCAGTTCTTC
TRBV19	-	once	TRBJ1-1	CASSILESGGSTEAFF	TGTGCCAGTAGTATACTGGAGTCGGGAGGGAGCACTGAAGCTTTCTTT
TRBV11-2	TRBD2	-	TRBJ2-1	CASSLIGGGRLNNEQFF	TGTGCCAGCAGCTTGATCGGGGGCGGGAGGCTCAACAATGAGCAGTTCTTC
TRBV27	-	once	TRBJ2-7	CASSLKGLDTYEQYF	TGTGCCAGCAGTTTAAAGGGCCTGGACACCTACGAGCAGTACTTC
TRBV28	-	-	TRBJ2-3	CASSLQYF	TGTGCCAGCAGTTTACAGTATTTT
TRBV11-2	-	once	TRBJ2-7	CASSFGQRYEQYF	TGTGCCAGCAGCTTCGGGCAGCGCTACGAGCAGTACTTC
TRBV5-1	-	-	TRBJ1-1	CASSPRESDGTEAFF	TGCGCCAGCAGCCCACGGGAGAGCGATGGCACTGAAGCTTTCTTT
TRBV11-2	TRBD2	-	TRBJ2-1	CASSLGLAGSNEQFF	TGTGCCAGCAGCCTTGGACTAGCGGGATCGAATGAGCAGTTCTTC
TRBV27	-	-	TRBJ1-2	CASSLIGGGGYTF	TGTGCCAGCAGTCTTATCGGGGGAGGCGGCTACACCTTC
TRBV15	TRBD2	once	TRBJ2-1	CATLAGALYNEQFF	TGTGCCACCCTCGCGGGAGCCCTCTACAATGAGCAGTTCTTC
TRBV11-3	-	-	TRBJ2-1	CASSLGTGTSEQFF	TGTGCCAGCAGCTTAGGAACCGGGACTTCTGAGCAGTTCTTC
TRBV6-5	-	-	TRBJ2-5	CASSYEGVGEETQYF	TGTGCCAGCAGTTACGAGGGAGTGGGGGAAGAGACCCAGTACTTC
TRBV5-1	TRBD1	once	TRBJ1-1	CASSFDRDLKAFF	TGCGCCAGCAGCTTTGACAGGGATTTAAAGGCTTTCTTT
TRBV15	-	-	TRBJ1-3	CATSRGGSGNTIYF	TGTGCCACCAGCAGAGGGGGGAGTGGAAACACCATATATTTT
TRBV11-2	-	-	TRBJ2-7	CASSPDPGFSYEQYF	TGTGCCAGCAGCCCTGATCCGGGATTCTCCTACGAGCAGTACTTC
TRBV2	-	-	TRBJ1-5	CASSETNSNQPQHF	TGTGCCAGCAGTGAAACTAATAGCAATCAGCCCCAGCATTTT
TRBV29-1	-	-	TRBJ1-2	CSVSQAGAYGYTF	TGCAGCGTATCTCAGGCAGGGGCCTATGGCTACACCTTC
TRBV6-5	TRBD1	-	TRBJ1-1	CASSPWTGRNTEAFF	TGTGCCAGCAGCCCCTGGACAGGGCGGAACACTGAAGCTTTCTTT
TRBV7-2	TRBD1	-	TRBJ2-5	CASSLGAQGAETQYF	TGTGCCAGCAGCTTAGGGGCACAGGGGGCAGAGACCCAGTACTTC
TRBV6-5	TRBD1	-	TRBJ1-1	CASSYSDRVGTEAFF	TGTGCCAGCAGTTACTCGGACAGGGTTGGAACTGAAGCTTTCTTT
TRBV15	TRBD2	-	TRBJ2-1	CATSRDAGLAANEQFF	TGTGCCACCAGCAGAGATGCAGGACTAGCGGCCAATGAGCAGTTCTTC
TRBV4-2	TRBD2	-	TRBJ2-2	CASSRRLAGEVTGELFF	TGTGCCAGCAGCCGCCGACTAGCGGGAGAGGTGACCGGGGAGCTGTTTTTT
TRBV6-1	-	few	TRBJ2-5	CASTSRGGVRETQYF	TGTGCCAGCACCTCACGAGGAGGGGTTCGAGAGACCCAGTACTTC
TRBV6-1	TRBD1	-	TRBJ2-3	CASSEGQGTDTQYF	TGTGCCAGCAGTGAAGGACAGGGAACAGATACGCAGTATTTT
TRBV15	TRBD1	-	TRBJ2-7	CATSRQGQGVQEQYF	TGTGCCACCAGCAGACAAGGACAGGGGGTGCAAGAGCAGTACTTC
TRBV6-5	-	-	TRBJ1-1	CASSYSQDNTEAFF	TGTGCCAGCAGTTACTCACAGGATAACACTGAAGCTTTCTTT
TRBV29-1	-	few	TRBJ2-7	CSVEGLAYEQYF	TGCAGCGTTGAAGGGTTGGCCTACGAGCAGTACTTC
TRBV6-6	-	-	TRBJ2-1	CASRYYNEQFF	TGTGCCAGCAGGTACTACAATGAGCAGTTCTTC
TRBV4-1	-	-	TRBJ1-6	CASSVPTLNSPLHF	TGCGCCAGCAGCGTACCTACCCTTAATTCACCCCTCCACTTT
TRBV27	-	-	TRBJ2-7	CASSSLERIKQYF	TGTGCCAGCAGTTCACTGGAGAGGATCAAGCAGTACTTC
TRBV29-1	TRBD1	once	TRBJ1-1	CSAGQGEVNTEAFF	TGCAGCGCTGGACAGGGGGAGGTGAACACTGAAGCTTTCTTT
TRBV7-9	TRBD1	few	TRBJ2-5	CASSLGPGGETQYF	TGTGCCAGCAGCTTAGGGCCAGGGGGTGAGACCCAGTACTTC
TRBV11-2	-	-	TRBJ2-1	CASSLVQSSYNEQFF	TGTGCCAGCAGCTTAGTTCAGAGCTCCTACAATGAGCAGTTCTTC
TRBV28	TRBD2	few	TRBJ2-1	CASSSTLASGSPNEQFF	TGTGCCAGCAGTTCAACCCTCGCCAGCGGGAGCCCCAATGAGCAGTTCTTC
TRBV5-1	-	-	TRBJ1-1	CASSSLTANTEAFF	TGCGCCAGCAGCTCACTTACAGCGAACACTGAAGCTTTCTTT
TRBV5-6	TRBD1	once	TRBJ2-1	CASSFTSGTGSYNEQFF	TGTGCCAGCAGCTTTACTTCCGGGACAGGGTCCTACAATGAGCAGTTCTTC
TRBV5-1	TRBD1	-	TRBJ2-5	CASSRTGSQETQYF	TGCGCCAGCAGCCGGACAGGGAGTCAAGAGACCCAGTACTTC
TRBV6-5	-	-	TRBJ2-1	CASRPRNNEQFF	TGTGCCAGCAGGCCCCGAAACAATGAGCAGTTCTTC
TRBV13	-	-	TRBJ2-7	CASSLRDIQYEQYF	TGTGCCAGCAGCTTAAGGGACATACAGTACGAGCAGTACTTC